There are many counts of the clone carrying this T cell receptor (beta chain). This sample is drawn from a study of T cells in Graves' hyperthyroidism and ophthalmopathy. Trimming took off 5 bases at V and 6 bases at J, with 7 bases between the two ends. This CDR3 region has 11 residues. RNA transcripts gave rise to amplified TCR beta CDR3 regions. HTBI primers drove first-round RT-PCR of the TCR CDR3. TCRdb reprocessed the multiplex PCR reads via MiXCR and lists one record per CDR3 protein. Of hundreds of thousands of distinct CDR3 sequences in the sample, around 15% were seen once. The receptor's source is a woman aged 55-69 years with Graves' ophthalmopathy. Sequences were obtained from blood. The gene calls are TRBV12-3 or TRBV12-4 and TRBJ1-1; D call uncertain. CDR3 sequence: CASSRVAEAFF. The CDR3 bases are TGTGCCAGCAGTAGGGTAGCTGAAGCTTTCTTT.